The following is a T cell receptor (beta chain) sequence with its context. Its antigen remains undetermined. Base-call qualities are not available, and no considerably larger clone is one nucleotide away. This record belongs to a study of blood T cell repertoires in COVID-19 (TCRdb year 2020). Some background on the complete study: The collaborator samples originated in the United States, Italy and Spain and spanned the acute and convalescent phases of COVID-19. Where available, HLA class I and class II types were taken from metadata supplied by the sample provider and were not determined by assay-based typing. A de-identified subject ID, COVID-19 status, age in years and sex were almost always included in the sample metadata. The material from the prospective study consisted of cDNA or gDNA derived from T cells, B-cell-depleted T cells, or PBMCs. The repertoires were released in a freely available public database intended as a resource for research on the immune response to SARS-CoV-2. The samples were drawn from two sources: the first 160 participants of the ongoing ImmuneRACE study, and fewer than 1,500 subjects contributed by 6 global collaborators. Deeply sampled blood TCRbeta repertoires from subjects exposed to, actively infected with, or recovered from COVID-19 were included in the dataset.

The immunoSEQ Assay, a bias-controlled multiplex PCR, was used to amplify TCRbeta CDR3 regions from genomic DNA. The paper's processing steps were these. Within the assay, amplification of reference gene primers was used to estimate how many nucleated cells each sample contained. Sequence reads were collapsed and filtered to measure the absolute abundance of every unique TCRbeta CDR3 rearrangement. For each sample, productive Simpson clonality was calculated as the square root of Simpson's diversity index over productive rearrangements. TCRdb's version of the immuneACCESS table is confined to in-frame rearrangements and falls short of the full clone set. An unresolved V gene accounts for under half of the shortfall where checked; the remainder is of unknown origin. From that table come the V and J calls and clone size; the DNA was used to work out D and trimming. The sample includes 200,000 or so clones, with approximately 80% observed a single time. The ten largest clones take up under 2% of the sample.

The CDR3 has 15 amino acids, counting the end cysteine and phenylalanine. Of the read, only the CDR3 DNA is kept; its 45 bases are in frame from base 1. CDR1 is given as SGHVS and CDR2 as FQNEAQ, both from the germline V gene. The V end gives up 3 bases and the J end 7 bases, leaving 6 bases in the junction not matched to a gene. Enrolling through a virtual design, the prospective study's participants ranged in age from roughly 18 to 95 years and lived across approximately 25 United States geographic areas. Cohort assignment in the prospective study relied on participant-reported clinical history from a screening survey and a study questionnaire. Recovered participants in ImmuneRACE Cohort 3 were defined as having two consecutive negative NP/OP PCR tests, clearance from a healthcare professional, or resolution of symptoms. In the prospective study, whole blood, serum and a nasopharyngeal or oropharyngeal swab were collected from each participant by mobile phlebotomists. Additional blood draws and questionnaires over an approximately two-month period could optionally be provided by prospective study participants. Prospective study blood samples were shipped either frozen or at room temperature before DNA extraction.

Results and caveats for the whole study, not just this receptor: Clinical and demographic metadata were provided uncurated, with the amount varying by source and participant.

The receptor's source is a man aged 55 to 70 who had recovered from COVID-19. The chain is made from TRBV7-8 and TRBJ2-2; 9 of the junction bases match TRBD1. Specimen: PBMCs or T cells enriched from blood (not recorded which). The CDR3 region reads CASSLDRGIDGELFF. The DNA sequence is TGTGCCAGCAGCTTGGACAGGGGAATTGACGGGGAGCTGTTTTTT.